This T cell receptor (beta chain) stems from a study of human T cells and chemical hapten exposure. Time point meaning: patch test 2, 6 weeks after DPC sensitization. As for treatment: therapeutic diphenylcyclopropenone sensitization with weekly scalp DPC. TCRdb re-analysed the RACE reads in MiXCR, keeping a single row per CDR3 protein. The sample lists some 79,000 distinct CDR3 sequences; less than 11% were seen once. After removal of 1 base from V and 7 bases from J, the junction contained 20 bases not matched to a gene. The CDR3 has 20 residues. The germline V gene has CDR1 SGHVS and CDR2 FQNEAQ. The clonotype originates from a woman aged 45-59 years with alopecia areata. Some clones in this sample may be carry-over from other donors' samples. The V and J genes are TRBV7-8 and TRBJ1-4, with 8 bases aligning to TRBD1. This specimen was whole blood, taken in connection with sensitization to the hapten diphenylcyclopropenone (DPC). CDR3 amino acids: CASSLVIPGTGRQGAEKLFF. As DNA, the CDR3 is TGTGCCAGCAGCTTAGTCATCCCCGGGACAGGACGCCAGGGGGCTGAAAAACTGTTTTTT.